The T cell receptor beta chain described here comes from a study of T cells in Graves' hyperthyroidism and ophthalmopathy. CDR3 size: 14 residues. The germline V gene encodes CDR1 SGHNT and CDR2 YENEEA. V lost 3 bases to trimming and J lost 9 bases, with 15 bases between them. Whole-study results and caveats: Ophthalmopathy and stable hyperthyroidism were separated by a 13 V-J model. Expanded thyroid clonotypes (above 0.001) were mostly also found in blood.

RNA transcripts served as the template for amplifying TCR beta CDR3 regions. TCR CDR3 regions were first amplified by RT-PCR with HTBI primers. TCRdb called the multiplex PCR reads again in MiXCR, with one record for every CDR3 protein. The data show about 330,000 distinct CDR3 sequences, roughly an eighth seen once. In regard to this clonotype: The antigen remains undetermined.

The sequencing input was blood. The J gene is TRBJ2-1, the V gene TRBV11-3; D call uncertain. The clonotype comes from a middle-aged woman with Graves' ophthalmopathy. The CDR3 DNA is TGTGCCAGCAGCTTCGAGCACGGAACCGGTGAGCAGTTCTTC. As protein: CASSFEHGTGEQFF.